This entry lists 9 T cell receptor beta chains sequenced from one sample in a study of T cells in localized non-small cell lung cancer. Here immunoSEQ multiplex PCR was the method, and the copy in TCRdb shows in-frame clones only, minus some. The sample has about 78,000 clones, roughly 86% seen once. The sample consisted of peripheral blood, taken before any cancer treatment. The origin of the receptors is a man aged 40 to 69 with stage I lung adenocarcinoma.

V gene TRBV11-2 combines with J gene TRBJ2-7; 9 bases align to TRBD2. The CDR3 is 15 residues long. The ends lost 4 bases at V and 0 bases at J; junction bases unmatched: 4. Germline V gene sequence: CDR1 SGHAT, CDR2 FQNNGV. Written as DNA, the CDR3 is TGTGCCAGCAGCTCCCTAGCGGGATCCTCCTACGAGCAGTACTTC. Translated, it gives CASSSLAGSSYEQYF.

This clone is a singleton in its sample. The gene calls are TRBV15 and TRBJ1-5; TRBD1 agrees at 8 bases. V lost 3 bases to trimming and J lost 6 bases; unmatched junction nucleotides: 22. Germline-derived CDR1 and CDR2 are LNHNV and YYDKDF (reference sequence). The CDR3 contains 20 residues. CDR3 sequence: CATSRADRGTVRGFAQPQHF. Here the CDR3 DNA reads TGTGCCACCAGCAGGGCCGACAGGGGTACAGTACGGGGCTTCGCTCAGCCCCAGCATTTT.

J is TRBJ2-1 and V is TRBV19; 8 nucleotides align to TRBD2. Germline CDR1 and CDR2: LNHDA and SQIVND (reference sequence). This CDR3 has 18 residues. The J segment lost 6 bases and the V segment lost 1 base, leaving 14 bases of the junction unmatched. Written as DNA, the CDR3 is TGTGCCAGTAGTATAGTTCCCCCTCCAGCGGGAGTAGGCAATGAGCAGTTCTTC. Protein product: CASSIVPPPAGVGNEQFF.

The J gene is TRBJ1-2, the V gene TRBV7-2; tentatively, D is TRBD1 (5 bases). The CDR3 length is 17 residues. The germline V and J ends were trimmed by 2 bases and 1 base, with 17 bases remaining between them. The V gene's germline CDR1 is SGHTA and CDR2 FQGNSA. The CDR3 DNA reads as TGTGCCAGCAGCTTACTCCCTCGGGGCAGCCTTAACTATGGCTACACCTTC. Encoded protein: CASSLLPRGSLNYGYTF.

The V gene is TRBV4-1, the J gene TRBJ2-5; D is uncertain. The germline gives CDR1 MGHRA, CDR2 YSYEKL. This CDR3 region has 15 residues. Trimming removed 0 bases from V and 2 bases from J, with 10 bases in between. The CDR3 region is CASSQDRLPQETQYF. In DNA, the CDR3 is TGCGCCAGCAGCCAAGATCGGCTGCCTCAAGAGACCCAGTACTTC.

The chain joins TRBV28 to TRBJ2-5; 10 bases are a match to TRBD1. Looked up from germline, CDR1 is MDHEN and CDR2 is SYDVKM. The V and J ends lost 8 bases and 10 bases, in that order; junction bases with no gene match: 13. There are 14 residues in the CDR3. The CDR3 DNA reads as TGTGCCAGCGCTTCGACGGGACAGGGGTTTATCCAGTACTTC. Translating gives CASASTGQGFIQYF. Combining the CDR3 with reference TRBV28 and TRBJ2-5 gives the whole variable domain DVKVTQSSRYLVKRTGEKVFLECVQDMDHENMFWYRQDPGLGLRLIYFSYDVKMKEKGDIPEGYSVSREKKERFSLILESASTNQTSMYLCASASTGQGFIQYFGPGTRLLVL.

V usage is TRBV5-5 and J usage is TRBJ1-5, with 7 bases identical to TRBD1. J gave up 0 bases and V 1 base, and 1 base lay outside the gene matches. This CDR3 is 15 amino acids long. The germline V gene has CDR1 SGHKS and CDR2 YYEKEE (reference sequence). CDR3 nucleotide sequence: TGTGCCAGCAGCTTGACAGGGGATAGCAATCAGCCCCAGCATTTT. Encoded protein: CASSLTGDSNQPQHF.

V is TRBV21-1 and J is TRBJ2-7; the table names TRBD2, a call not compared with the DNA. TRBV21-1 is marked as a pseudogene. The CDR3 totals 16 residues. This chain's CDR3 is CARASTGRRDSYEQYF. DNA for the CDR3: TGTGCCAGAGCAAGCACAGGTAGGAGGGATTCCTACGAGCAGTACTTC.

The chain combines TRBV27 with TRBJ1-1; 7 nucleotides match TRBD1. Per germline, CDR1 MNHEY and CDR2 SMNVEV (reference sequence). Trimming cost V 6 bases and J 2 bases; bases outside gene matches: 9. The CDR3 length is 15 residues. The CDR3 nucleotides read TGTGCCAGCAGCCGGAGCGGGACAGTCAACACTGAAGCTTTCTTT. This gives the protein CASSRSGTVNTEAFF.